The 13 T cell receptor beta chains given below trace back to one sample, sequenced in a study of T cell responses to AZD1222 COVID-19 vaccine (dated by TCRdb to the early 2020s). This specimen's time point label, interpreted: about 28 days (+/-7) after the second vaccine dose. The treatment or condition label corresponds to: meningococcal conjugate vaccine given as trial control. Libraries were constructed by the immunoSEQ multiplex PCR assay. TCRdb stores this immuneACCESS table with in-frame sequences only. Part of the clones is absent; in the studies checked, under half of the shortfall reflects unresolved V genes, and no reason is known for the rest. Present in this sample are 110,000 or so clones, approximately 90% of which were seen just once. The top ten clonotypes cover more than 3.5% of the sample. The source was peripheral blood, collected 28 days after the second dose of the MenACWY control vaccine. Receptors were obtained from an adult who received the MenACWY meningococcal vaccine as a control.

The rearrangement uses TRBV6-2 or TRBV6-3 and TRBJ2-7; D perhaps matches TRBD1 (6 bases). The CDR3 totals 18 residues. Germline lookup yields CDR1 MNHEY and CDR2 SVGEGT. V was trimmed by 5 bases and J by 2 bases, leaving 25 bases between them. The CDR3 DNA reads as TGTGCCAGCAGTCCGGCGGCGACGTTAGGGGGATCTCCCTACGAGCAGTACTTC. Its protein is CASSPAATLGGSPYEQYF.

J is TRBJ1-4 and V is TRBV10-3; the D gene is possibly TRBD1 (6 bases). V was trimmed by 4 bases and J by 8 bases, leaving 17 bases between them. Germline V gene lookup returns CDR1 ENHRY and CDR2 SYGVKD. The CDR3 sequence is 15 residues long. The CDR3 nucleotides are TGTGCCATCAGTGGGTCAACGGGACAAGGGGAAAAACTGTTTTTT. Protein product: CAISGSTGQGEKLFF.

The chain recombines TRBV27 with TRBJ1-6, with TRBD1 identical over 7 bases. Losses at the gene ends were 4 bases for V and 9 bases for J; bases not matched to a gene: 12. The CDR3 sequence is 16 residues long. CDR1 and CDR2 (germline): MNHEY, SMNVEV (reference sequence). The CDR3 DNA is TGTGCCAGCAGTTCATCCCCCGTGACAGGGACTTCACCCCTCCACTTT. Its protein is CASSSSPVTGTSPLHF.

The chain has TRBV11-1 and TRBJ2-5, with D perhaps TRBD1 (6 bases). CDR1 SGHAT and CDR2 FQDESV come from the germline V gene (reference sequence). The CDR3 runs to 14 residues. V lost 5 bases and J 3 bases, leaving 13 bases between the germline ends. This chain's CDR3 is CASSPEQGEETQYF. CDR3 sequence (DNA): TGTGCCAGCAGCCCCGAACAGGGAGAAGAGACCCAGTACTTC.

The chain uses TRBV14 and TRBJ2-6; a weak D match, TRBD2 (6 bases). Trimming stripped 2 bases from V and 0 bases from J, with 17 bases between. This CDR3 is 19 amino acids long. Germline-derived CDR1 and CDR2 are SGHDN and FVKESK. The CDR3 here is CASSQLMGLPSSGANVLTF. As DNA, the CDR3 is TGTGCCAGCAGCCAACTCATGGGACTGCCGAGCTCTGGGGCCAACGTCCTGACTTTC.

V usage is TRBV6-1 and J usage is TRBJ2-1; 8 bases fit TRBD2. J was trimmed by 8 bases and V by 0 bases; bases with no gene match: 9. Per germline, CDR1 MNHNS and CDR2 SASEGT. The CDR3 length is 16 residues. The CDR3, as DNA: TGTGCCAGCAGTGAAGCGATAACCCCAGCGGGGGATGAGCAGTTCTTC. As protein: CASSEAITPAGDEQFF.

The chain recombines TRBV10-3 with TRBJ1-3, with D perhaps matching TRBD1 (6 bases). Germline CDR1 and CDR2: ENHRY and SYGVKD. Trimming took 7 bases from V and 1 from J, leaving 8 bases between them. The CDR3 loop spans 13 amino acids. The CDR3 reads CAIKGDSGNTIYF. For the CDR3, the DNA is TGTGCCATCAAGGGGGATTCTGGAAACACCATATATTTT.

This sequence joins TRBV27 and TRBJ1-1; the D is unclear. CDR1 is MNHEY, CDR2 SMNVEV, per germline (reference sequence). The CDR3 is 14 amino acids. V was trimmed by 5 bases and J by 1 base, leaving 11 bases between them. CDR3 amino acids: CASSARGENTEAFF. CDR3 sequence (DNA): TGTGCCAGCAGTGCCCGTGGGGAGAACACTGAAGCTTTCTTT.

The gene calls are TRBV28 and TRBJ1-6; D is undetermined. Germline CDR1 and CDR2: MDHEN and SYDVKM. The CDR3 totals 15 residues. The V end was cut by 1 base, the J end by 10 bases, with 14 bases between. CDR3 sequence: CASSLSDPWGSPLHF. The CDR3 bases are TGTGCCAGCAGTTTATCGGACCCCTGGGGATCACCCCTCCACTTT.

The rearrangement uses TRBV28 and TRBJ2-4, with 7 bases lining up with TRBD2. Per the germline V gene, CDR1 is MDHEN and CDR2 is SYDVKM. The CDR3 loop spans 13 amino acids. The junction had 3 bases not matched to a gene; V was cut back by 6 bases and J by 4 bases. DNA of the CDR3: TGTGCCAGCAGGGCGGGACTAAAAAACATTCAGTACTTC. Translating gives CASRAGLKNIQYF.

This chain links TRBV5-5 with TRBJ1-5; D may be TRBD1 (5 bases). The CDR3 is 14 residues long. Trimming removed 1 base from V and 6 bases from J, with 11 bases in between. Looked up from germline, CDR1 is SGHKS and CDR2 is YYEKEE (reference sequence). For the CDR3, the DNA is TGTGCCAGCAGCTTGAGGCAGGGTTTTCAGCCCCAGCATTTT. It translates to CASSLRQGFQPQHF.

In its sample, this clone was seen a few times. The V gene is TRBV7-3, the J gene TRBJ2-1, with a tentative D call TRBD2 (6 bases). Germline V gene sequence: CDR1 SGHTA, CDR2 FQGTGA. This CDR3 comprises 14 residues. Trimming stripped 0 bases from V and 6 bases from J, with 9 bases between. The CDR3 reads CASSLTGGLNEQFF. As DNA, the CDR3 is TGTGCCAGCAGCTTAACTGGAGGGCTCAATGAGCAGTTCTTC.

This clone was seen more than once but under ten times. Other DNA sequences in the same sample also yield this CDR3. This chain connects TRBV12-3 or TRBV12-4 to TRBJ1-1; D is perhaps TRBD1 (5 bases). The CDR3 loop spans 13 amino acids. V was trimmed by 3 bases and J by 1 base, leaving 6 bases between them. CDR3 protein: CASSFGANTEAFF. The CDR3 nucleotides read TGTGCCAGCAGTTTCGGGGCGAACACTGAAGCTTTCTTT.